The 26 T cell receptor beta chains presented below share a single source sample, sequenced in a study of monozygotic twins with inflammatory bowel disease. From its re-call of the 5' RACE reads, TCRdb lists each CDR3 protein once, without DNA. The specimen's table records roughly 330,000 distinct CDR3 sequences. The sample was blood. The receptors stem from a human donor with ulcerative colitis or Crohn's disease, or a healthy co-twin of an affected twin (not recorded which).

V gene TRBV4-1 combines with J gene TRBJ2-5; the D call from TCRdb, TRBD1, cannot be confirmed without DNA. CDR1 and CDR2 from the germline V gene are MGHRA and YSYEKL. This CDR3 region has 14 residues. Here the CDR3 reads CASSLFDREETQYF.

This chain links TRBV21-1 with TRBJ1-5; TCRdb picks TRBD1, but there is no DNA to check that call. TRBV21-1 is an annotated pseudogene. The CDR3 is 20 amino acids. CDR3 amino acids: CASSKKGPGHLVDSNQPQHF.

The CDR3 spells CASSTGLAGASADTQYF. The genes are TRBV5-1 and TRBJ2-3; there is no DNA to check the TCRdb D call of TRBD2. Germline V gene sequence: CDR1 SGHRS, CDR2 YFSETQ. The CDR3 loop spans 17 amino acids.

V usage is TRBV7-9 and J usage is TRBJ2-5; lacking DNA, the TRBD1 call made by TCRdb goes unchecked. Germline V CDR1 and CDR2: SEHNR, FQNEAQ (reference sequence). The CDR3 runs 12 residues. CDR3 sequence reads: CASSLAGGTQYF.

The CDR3 spells CTAPGPGETGYEQFF. V usage is TRBV20-1 and J usage is TRBJ2-1; TCRdb's D gene call, TRBD2, goes unchecked for lack of DNA. Looked up from germline, CDR1 is DFQATT and CDR2 is SNEGSKA (reference sequence). This CDR3 has 15 amino acids.

The chain combines TRBV5-1 with TRBJ1-1. The CDR3 extends over 15 amino acids. Germline lookup yields CDR1 SGHRS and CDR2 YFSETQ. The CDR3 here is CASSLTAPGNTEAFF.

The V gene is TRBV7-8, the J gene TRBJ1-1. The V gene's germline CDR1 is SGHVS and CDR2 FQNEAQ. There are 15 residues in the CDR3. CDR3: CASSLAMASYTEAFF.

The chain has TRBV14 and TRBJ2-4; TCRdb outputs TRBD1, but without DNA this stays unchecked. This CDR3 has 16 residues. In germline, CDR1 is SGHDN, CDR2 FVKESK. CDR3 loop: CASSPGAPGVQNIQYF.

The chain couples TRBV5-5 to TRBJ1-1. The CDR3 consists of 11 residues. In germline, CDR1 is SGHKS, CDR2 YYEKEE (reference sequence). This CDR3 is CASSIGTEAFF.

CDR3 region: CSVEGQGLLTDTQYF. The genes are TRBV29-1 and TRBJ2-3; lacking DNA, the TRBD2 call made by TCRdb goes unchecked. The CDR3 has 15 residues. Germline V gene lookup returns CDR1 SQVTM and CDR2 ANQGSEA.

CDR3 protein: CSVGGTKETQYF. This sequence joins TRBV29-1 and TRBJ2-5. The CDR3 totals 12 residues. Germline lookup yields CDR1 SQVTM and CDR2 ANQGSEA.

The chain joins TRBV6-2 or TRBV6-3 to TRBJ2-7; TCRdb indicates TRBD1, and absent DNA this call remains unverified. This CDR3 contains 16 residues. The germline gives CDR1 MNHEY, CDR2 SVGEGT. The CDR3 loop is CASSYPPGRSHYEQYF.

This rearrangement joins TRBV12-3 or TRBV12-4 to TRBJ2-7; TCRdb returns TRBD1, unconfirmable since there is no DNA. CDR3 length equals 11 residues. This CDR3 is CASRDRGEQYF.

V usage is TRBV19 and J usage is TRBJ1-1; TCRdb designates TRBD1, a call that cannot be tested without DNA. Germline V gene data show CDR1 as LNHDA and CDR2 as SQIVND (reference sequence). The length of the CDR3 is 16 residues. The chain's CDR3 is CASSGGTGAKNTEAFF.

V is TRBV27 and J is TRBJ2-1; the TCRdb call, TRBD2, lacks DNA for checking. The CDR3 length is 15 residues. The germline V gene encodes CDR1 MNHEY and CDR2 SMNVEV (reference sequence). CDR3 residues: CASNPGLTSYNEQFF.

The chain links TRBV5-1 to TRBJ1-1; no DNA is available, so the TRBD1 call from TCRdb remains unchecked. From germline, CDR1 is SGHRS and CDR2 YFSETQ. The CDR3 extends over 15 amino acids. CDR3: CASRYGQGANTEAFF.

The rearrangement links TRBV7-2 to TRBJ2-1; the D call from TCRdb, TRBD1, cannot be confirmed without DNA. The length of the CDR3 is 14 residues. Germline assignment: CDR1 SGHTA and CDR2 FQGNSA. The CDR3 loop is CASSLGQGWREQFF.

This CDR3 is CASNFQGALQETQYF. The genes are TRBV5-1 and TRBJ2-5; TCRdb's D call of TRBD1 is untestable without DNA. Germline-derived CDR1 and CDR2 are SGHRS and YFSETQ. The CDR3 has 15 amino acids. The variable domain in full, with the rest retrieved from reference TRBV5-1 and TRBJ2-5, is KAGVTQTPRYLIKTRGQQVTLSCSPISGHRSVSWYQQTPGQGLQFLFEYFSETQRNKGNFPGRFSGRQFSNSRSEMNVSTLELGDSALYLCASNFQGALQETQYFGPGTRLLVL.

This chain connects TRBV5-1 to TRBJ1-4; there is no DNA to check the TCRdb D call of TRBD1. Germline-derived CDR1 and CDR2 are SGHRS and YFSETQ. CDR3 size: 13 residues. The CDR3 sequence is CASSTRQGGKLFF.

V is TRBV5-1 and J is TRBJ2-3; TCRdb indicates TRBD2, and absent DNA this call remains unverified. The length of the CDR3 is 15 residues. Germline CDR1 SGHRS, CDR2 YFSETQ. The CDR3: CASSFGGGKADTQYF.

The chain joins TRBV5-1 to TRBJ2-1; lacking DNA, the TRBD2 call made by TCRdb goes unchecked. Germline V gene sequence: CDR1 SGHRS, CDR2 YFSETQ. This CDR3 region has 20 residues. CDR3 loop: CASSPGVTSGRGGLYNEQFF.

The chain joins TRBV20-1 to TRBJ2-2. The CDR3 totals 14 residues. The germline CDR1 and CDR2 sequences are DFQATT and SNEGSKA (reference sequence). CDR3 amino acids: CSARSTQSTGELFF.

This rearrangement joins TRBV5-1 to TRBJ1-1; TCRdb's D call of TRBD1 is untestable without DNA. The CDR3 spans 14 residues. Germline lookup yields CDR1 SGHRS and CDR2 YFSETQ. The CDR3 protein is CASSWTRPNTEAFF.

CDR3: CASSQARGGSMNTEAFF. The chain combines TRBV4-3 with TRBJ1-1. Per the germline V gene, CDR1 is LGHNA and CDR2 is YSLEER. CDR3 length equals 17 residues.

The gene calls are TRBV20-1 and TRBJ2-3; TCRdb calls TRBD2, which cannot be checked without DNA. The CDR3 is made up of 11 amino acids. Germline CDR1 and CDR2: DFQATT and SNEGSKA (reference sequence). This chain's CDR3 is CSATLAGGQYF.

CDR3 protein: CASGQHTGSWPNEQFF. J is TRBJ2-1 and V is TRBV12-3 or TRBV12-4; the D call of TRBD1 rests on TCRdb alone, since no DNA is present to check it. The CDR3 sequence is 16 residues long.